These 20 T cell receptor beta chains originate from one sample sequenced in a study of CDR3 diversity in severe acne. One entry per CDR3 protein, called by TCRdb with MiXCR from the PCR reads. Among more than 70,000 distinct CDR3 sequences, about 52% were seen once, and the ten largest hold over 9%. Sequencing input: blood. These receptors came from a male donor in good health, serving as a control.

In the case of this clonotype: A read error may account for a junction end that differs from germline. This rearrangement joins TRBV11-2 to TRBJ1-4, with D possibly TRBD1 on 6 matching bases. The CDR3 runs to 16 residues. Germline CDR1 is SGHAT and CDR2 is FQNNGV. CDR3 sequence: CASSLKIGTTHEKLFF. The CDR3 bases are TGTGCCAGCAGCTTGAAAATCGGGACAACTCATGAAAAACTGTTTTTT.

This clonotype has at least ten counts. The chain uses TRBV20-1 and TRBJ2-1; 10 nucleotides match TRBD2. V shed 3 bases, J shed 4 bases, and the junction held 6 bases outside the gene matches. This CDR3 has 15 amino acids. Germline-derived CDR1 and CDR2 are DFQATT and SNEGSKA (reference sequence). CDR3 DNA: TGCAGTGCTAGGCCGACTAGCGGGTTATACAATGAGCAGTTCTTC. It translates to CSARPTSGLYNEQFF.

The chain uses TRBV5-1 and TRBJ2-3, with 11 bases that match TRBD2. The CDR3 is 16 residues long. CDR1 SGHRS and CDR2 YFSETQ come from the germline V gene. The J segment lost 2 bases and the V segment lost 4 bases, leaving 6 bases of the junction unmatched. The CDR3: CASSRGTSGPTDTQYF. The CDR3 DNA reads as TGCGCCAGCAGCCGAGGGACTAGCGGACCCACAGATACGCAGTATTTT.

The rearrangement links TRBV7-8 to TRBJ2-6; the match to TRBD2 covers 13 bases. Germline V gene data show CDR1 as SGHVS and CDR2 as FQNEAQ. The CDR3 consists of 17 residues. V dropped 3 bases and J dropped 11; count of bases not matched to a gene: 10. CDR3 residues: CASSLGPGLAGSYVLTF. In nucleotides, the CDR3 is TGTGCCAGCAGCTTGGGTCCGGGACTAGCGGGATCCTACGTCCTGACTTTC.

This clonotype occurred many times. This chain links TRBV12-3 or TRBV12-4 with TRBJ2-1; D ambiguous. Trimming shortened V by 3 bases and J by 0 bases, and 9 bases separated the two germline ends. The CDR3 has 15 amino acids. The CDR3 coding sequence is TGTGCCAGCAGTTTGTACTCAAGCTCCTACAATGAGCAGTTCTTC. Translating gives CASSLYSSSYNEQFF.

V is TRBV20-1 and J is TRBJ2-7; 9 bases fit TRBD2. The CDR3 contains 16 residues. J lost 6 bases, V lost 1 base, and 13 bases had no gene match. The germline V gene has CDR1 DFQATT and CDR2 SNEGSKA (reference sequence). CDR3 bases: TGCAGTGCTAGAGCGGCCGGGGGTAGCGGGAGAGGCGAGCAGTACTTC. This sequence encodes CSARAAGGSGRGEQYF.

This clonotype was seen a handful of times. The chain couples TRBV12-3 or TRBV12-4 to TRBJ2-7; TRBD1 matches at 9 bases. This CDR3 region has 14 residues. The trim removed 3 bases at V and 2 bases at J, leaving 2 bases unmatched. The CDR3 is CASSLGTGTYEQYF. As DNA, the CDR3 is TGTGCCAGCAGTTTGGGGACAGGGACCTACGAGCAGTACTTC.

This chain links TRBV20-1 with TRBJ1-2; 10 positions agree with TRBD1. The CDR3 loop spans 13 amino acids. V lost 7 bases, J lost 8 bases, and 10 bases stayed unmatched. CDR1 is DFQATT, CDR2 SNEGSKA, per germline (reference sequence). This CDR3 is CSGKTGGGRGYTF. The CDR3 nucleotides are TGCAGTGGCAAGACAGGGGGCGGAAGGGGCTACACCTTC.

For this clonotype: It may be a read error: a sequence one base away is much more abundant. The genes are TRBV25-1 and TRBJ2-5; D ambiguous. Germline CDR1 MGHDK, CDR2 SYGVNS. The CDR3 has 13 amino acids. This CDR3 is CASSDPAQGTQYF. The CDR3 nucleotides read TGTGCCAGCAGTGATCCAGCCCAAGGGACCCAGTACTTC.

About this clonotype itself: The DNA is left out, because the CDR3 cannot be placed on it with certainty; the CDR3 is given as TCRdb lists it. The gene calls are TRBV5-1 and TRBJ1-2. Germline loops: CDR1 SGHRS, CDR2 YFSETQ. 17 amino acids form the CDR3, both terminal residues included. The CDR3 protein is CASSYPSSTSGREGYTF.

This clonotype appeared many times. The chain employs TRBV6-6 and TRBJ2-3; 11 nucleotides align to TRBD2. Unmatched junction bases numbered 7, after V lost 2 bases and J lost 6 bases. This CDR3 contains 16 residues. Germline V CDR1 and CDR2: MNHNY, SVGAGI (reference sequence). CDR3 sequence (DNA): TGTGCCAGCAGTTACGGACTAGCGGGTCCGGGGGATACGCAGTATTTT. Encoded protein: CASSYGLAGPGDTQYF.

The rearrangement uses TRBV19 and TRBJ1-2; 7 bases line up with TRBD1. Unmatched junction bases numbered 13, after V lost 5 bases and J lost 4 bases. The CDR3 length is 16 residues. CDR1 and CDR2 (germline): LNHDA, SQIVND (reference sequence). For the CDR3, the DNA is TGTGCCAGTAGTCCAATCCGGGACAGCCGAATCTATGGCTACACCTTC. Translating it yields CASSPIRDSRIYGYTF. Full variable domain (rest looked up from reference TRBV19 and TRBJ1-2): DGGITQSPKYLFRKEGQNVTLSCEQNLNHDAMYWYRQDPGQGLRLIYYSQIVNDFQKGDIAEGYSVSREKKESFPLTVTSAQKNPTAFYLCASSPIRDSRIYGYTFGSGTRLTVV.

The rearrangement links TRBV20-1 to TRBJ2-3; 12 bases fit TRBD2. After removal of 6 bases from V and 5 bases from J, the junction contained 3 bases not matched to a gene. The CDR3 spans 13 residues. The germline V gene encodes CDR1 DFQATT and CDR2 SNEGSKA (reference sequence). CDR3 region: CSAPGLAGDTQYF. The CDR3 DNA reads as TGCAGTGCCCCGGGACTAGCGGGAGATACGCAGTATTTT.

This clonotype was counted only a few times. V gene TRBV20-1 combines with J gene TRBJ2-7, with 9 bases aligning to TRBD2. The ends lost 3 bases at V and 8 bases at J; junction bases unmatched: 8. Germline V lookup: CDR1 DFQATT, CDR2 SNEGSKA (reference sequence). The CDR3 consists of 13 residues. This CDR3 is CSASASGNSKQYF. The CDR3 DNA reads TGCAGTGCTAGCGCTAGCGGGAATTCGAAGCAGTACTTC.

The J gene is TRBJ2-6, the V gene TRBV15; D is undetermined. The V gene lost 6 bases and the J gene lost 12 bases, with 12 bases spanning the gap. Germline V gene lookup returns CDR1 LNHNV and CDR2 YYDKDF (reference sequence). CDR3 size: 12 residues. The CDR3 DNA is TGTGCCACCAGAGCCGCGAACAGCGTCCTGACTTTC. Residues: CATRAANSVLTF.

The CDR3 spells CASSLRVGVVTEAFF. The CDR3 DNA sequence: TGTGCCAGCAGCCTTCGGGTCGGCGTTGTAACTGAAGCTTTCTTT. The chain has TRBV25-1 and TRBJ1-1; D gene ambiguous. V lost 6 bases and J lost 5, with 19 bases in between. The CDR3 sequence is 15 residues long. The germline V gene encodes CDR1 MGHDK and CDR2 SYGVNS.

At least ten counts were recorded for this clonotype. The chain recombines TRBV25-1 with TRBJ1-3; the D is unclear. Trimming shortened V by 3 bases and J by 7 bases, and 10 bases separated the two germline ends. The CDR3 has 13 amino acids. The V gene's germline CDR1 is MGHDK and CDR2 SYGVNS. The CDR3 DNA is TGTGCCAGCAGTGATCGGCTGGGGAACACCATATATTTT. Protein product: CASSDRLGNTIYF.

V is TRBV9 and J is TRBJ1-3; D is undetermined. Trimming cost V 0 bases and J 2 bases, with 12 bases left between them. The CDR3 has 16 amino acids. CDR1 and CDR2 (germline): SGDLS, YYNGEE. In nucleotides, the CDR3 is TGTGCCAGCAGCGTAGACGTTGGGGTGGCTGGAAACACCATATATTTT. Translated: CASSVDVGVAGNTIYF. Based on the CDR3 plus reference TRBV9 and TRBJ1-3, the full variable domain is DSGVTQTPKHLITATGQRVTLRCSPRSGDLSVYWYQQSLDQGLQFLIQYYNGEERAKGNILERFSAQQFPDLHSELNLSSLELGDSALYFCASSVDVGVAGNTIYFGEGSWLTVV.

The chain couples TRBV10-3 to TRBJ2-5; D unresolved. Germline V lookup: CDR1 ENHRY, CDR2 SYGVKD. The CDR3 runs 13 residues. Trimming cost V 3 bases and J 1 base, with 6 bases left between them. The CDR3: CAISDSTQETQYF. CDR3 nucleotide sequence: TGTGCCATCAGTGATTCGACCCAAGAGACCCAGTACTTC.

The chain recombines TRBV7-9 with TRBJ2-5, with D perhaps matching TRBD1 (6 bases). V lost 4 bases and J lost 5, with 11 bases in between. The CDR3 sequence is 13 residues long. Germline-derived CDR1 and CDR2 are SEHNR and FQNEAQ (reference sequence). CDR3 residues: CASSSTGWETQYF. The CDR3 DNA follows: TGTGCCAGCAGCTCCACAGGGTGGGAGACCCAGTACTTC. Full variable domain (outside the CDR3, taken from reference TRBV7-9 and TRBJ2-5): DTGVSQNPRHKITKRGQNVTFRCDPISEHNRLYWYRQTLGQGPEFLTYFQNEAQLEKSRLLSDRFSAERPKGSFSTLEIQRTEQGDSAMYLCASSSTGWETQYFGPGTRLLVL.